This note documents a single T cell receptor (beta chain) sequence. Its antigen is not yet known. One base away there is no much larger clone; base qualities are not given. The cohort consisted of 666 healthy bone marrow donors. Cohort members were all nominally healthy when sampled, although unrecorded immune exposures were likely present. The donor was CMV seronegative and was included in the group of a few hundred seronegative cohort members. Every donor gave a peripheral blood sample, and the peripheral blood mononuclear cells from that sample were used for TCR beta sequencing. The Qiagen DNeasy Blood Extraction Kit was used to extract genomic DNA from the blood cell samples. Library preparation was by the immunoSEQ multiplex PCR assay. A mixture of 60 forward primers for TCR Vbeta segments and 13 reverse primers for TCR Jbeta segments was used in the multiplex PCR. The CDR3 region of rearranged TCR beta genes was amplified from genomic DNA with a multiplex PCR assay. The Illumina HiSeq System was used to sequence the amplified TCR beta libraries as 87-base-pair reads. The paper's data handling went like this. Across the 500 to 850 repertoires, a later analysis counted 60 million to 90 million unique TCR beta chains, some 11 million of which were shared by at least two donors. A nearest-neighbor algorithm error-corrected the raw reads and collapsed the reads into unique sequences, merging closely related sequences to remove PCR and sequencing errors. Alignment of CDR3 sequences to IMGT reference sequences was used to assign V, D and J gene segments. Each retained sequence needed at least a six-nucleotide match to both a V gene segment and a J gene segment. Rearrangements were classified as productive when the CDR3 lacked stop codons and remained in frame with V and J, and all other rearrangements were classified as non-productive. Following IMGT convention, CDR3 was defined as the stretch from the second conserved V-encoded cysteine to the conserved J-encoded phenylalanine. The earlier analysis of fewer than 700 of the donors excluded sequences that lacked an unambiguous match to a single V gene segment. In an earlier analysis of a few hundred of the donors, V segments were called functional above 56.7% productive rearrangements and were called segregating when the between-donor standard deviation exceeded 5%. A statistical classification framework was developed to diagnose cytomegalovirus status using the catalog of TCR beta chain sequences. A later analysis assigned V and J genes by comparing TCR nucleotide sequences with IMGT/GENE-DB human TR gene sequences. A later analysis assigned CDR3 sequences and most-parsimonious VDJ recombination scenarios with the TCRdist pipeline. In a later analysis, each TCR beta chain was defined by its CDR3 amino acid sequence together with its V-gene family, and reads without a unique V-gene family were excluded. As a way to deal with suspected cross-contamination and a sequencing artifact, a later analysis dropped roughly 620 nucleotide sequences that were highly shared and had low generation probability. In a later analysis, a clonal expansion index for each public chain was calculated from normalized within-repertoire ranks of inferred template counts. In a later analysis, generation probabilities were computed with a VDJ recombination model fitted to out-of-frame rearrangements, and the resulting probabilities were checked against IGoR. In a later analysis, hypergeometric tests were used to score TCR-TCR, TCR-HLA and TCR-CMV co-occurrence, with a repertoire-size bias correction applied to TCR pairs. To estimate false discovery rates, a later analysis permuted the HLA or CMV assignments 20 times. A later analysis grouped co-occurring TCRs with DBSCAN, adding TCRdist sequence similarity when clustering within HLA-allele-positive subsets. For co-occurrence clustering, repertoires with fewer than 30,000 or more than 120,000 public chains were excluded, along with four to six repertoires with anomalous nucleotide sharing. TCRdb took this table from immuneACCESS and kept in-frame rearrangements with V and J called. Such tables lack part of the clones; where checked against another copy, unresolved V genes explain under half of the gap, and the rest is unexplained. V and J calls and clone size are as listed in that table; D and trimming were resolved from the DNA. Here the sample has 40,000 to 55,000 clones; 65% to 80% occur a single time. Approximately 10% of the sample comes from the top ten.

This entry belongs to a study of cytomegalovirus exposure and HLA in healthy donors (dated by TCRdb to 2017 to 2019). For context, the study as a whole: An earlier analysis of fewer than 750 of the donors reported approximately 300 Gb of sequence data and 90 million to 120 million unique TCR beta sequences obtained from about 180 million T cells. To predict cytomegalovirus infection status, the study brought together high-throughput TCR immunosequencing, statistical association of individual TCRs with disease status, and machine learning. The T cell repertoires of 666 subjects were profiled by immunosequencing and related to cytomegalovirus serostatus. A later genetic analysis used genome-wide SNP genotypes for about three fifths of the roughly 700 donors, treating that subset as a discovery cohort. All discovery cohort repertoires had been generated using a single sequencing platform. In the later analysis, no new phenotypic data were used to find candidate immune exposures; instead, reliance was placed on TCR beta sequences and their occurrence across donors. The study aimed to test whether cataloging public T cell receptors could reveal signatures of past pathogen exposure. Both class I and class II loci were covered by HLA typing, at four-digit resolution. The number of typed donors differed by locus: about 620-630 for A, B, C, DRB1 and DQB1; roughly 510 for DQA1; some 590 for DPA1; and about 450 for DPB1. Roughly five DR-DQ haplotypes were treated as single units for association and clustering because of strong linkage in the cohort. Among 300 to 500 genotyped donors of the cohort, an average of roughly 230,000 unique TCR beta nucleotide sequences was sequenced per donor, of which about 18% were non-productive. About 310 gigabases of sequencing data and approximately 84 million unique TCR sequences were included in an early release covering several hundred HLA-typed donors. To study patterns of TCR occurrence, a later analysis re-analyzed previously published TCR beta repertoires from several hundred donors and added high-resolution HLA genotyping. An earlier analysis of roughly 600 of the donors used high-throughput TCR beta sequencing to judge whether each TCR beta V gene segment behaved as functional or pseudogenic. Besides the first cohort of 666 subjects, a separate validation cohort made up of roughly 120 different subjects was used. Donor age, sex, ethnicity and CMV serostatus were collected together with the repertoire data. Of the approximately 400 genotyped donors, over 70% fell in the genetic ancestry cluster associated with self-reported Caucasian donors. Summary of the overall study and its limitations: In a later analysis, TCR association rates were found to vary across HLA loci, with the most associated TCRs seen for DRB1 alleles and the fewest for HLA-C alleles. In the study, around 150 TCR beta chains were listed as associated with cytomegalovirus. The only immune exposure information available for the cohort was CMV serostatus. In vitro tests confirmed that three of the cytomegalovirus-associated TCR beta chains recognize cytomegalovirus antigens. Assigning TCR associations to individual alleles was difficult when HLA alleles, especially DR and DQ, strongly co-occurred. In both the original and validation cohorts, the classifier was reported to diagnose cytomegalovirus status with high specificity and sensitivity. In a later analysis, several top co-occurrence clusters were reported to appear linked to parvovirus B19, influenza, CMV and Epstein-Barr virus. The 87-base-pair reads could not distinguish some IMGT-functional V segments, including TRBV6-2 and TRBV6-3, so those segments were excluded. In a later analysis, most CMV-associated TCR beta chains were found to appear HLA-restricted, with HLA associations seemingly driven largely by CMV exposure. Linkage disequilibrium might explain the correlated functional status among segregating V segments, but an unknown experimental factor could not be ruled out. In an earlier analysis of more than 500 of the donors, most TCR beta V segments appeared in productive rearrangements about 87% or about 30% of the time, broadly matching IMGT annotations. A further reported finding was that TCR beta sequences accurately predicted the HLA-A and HLA-B alleles for most subjects in the first cohort. A later genetic analysis reported fewer N-insertions in productive TCRs among donors in an Asian-associated ancestry cluster than the approximately 700-donor mean. It was suggested by the authors that the approach could potentially be generalized to other disease states and immunological phenotypes. Only TCR beta chains were sequenced in this cohort, and the absence of alpha or paired-chain data limited detectable features. Most TCR sequences were observed very rarely across donors, whereas some public TCRs were present in many individuals. The presence/absence analyses assumed that sequencing depth was roughly uniform across donors, and that assumption may not be true. Because counts were too low, fewer than 20 rarely observed V segments, including chromosome 9 orphons, were excluded from the earlier analysis of fewer than 650 of the donors. HLA typing was unavailable for some donors at each locus, so association tests used only the typed subset. A cluster of highly shared sequence variants was judged likely to represent a technical artifact of the sequencing pipeline. A later analysis associated about 16,000 TCR beta sequences with specific HLA alleles at a false discovery rate of 0.05. In a later analysis, HLA-associated TCR beta chains were found to be more clonally expanded and to have lower generation probabilities than equally common non-associated chains. V-gene and J-gene trimming of TCR beta chains was associated with a missense DCLRE1C variant in a later genetic analysis, and the association was replicated in an independent cohort.

V is clipped by 5 bases and J by 8 bases, and the sequence between their germline boundaries is 21 bases long. The CDR3 has 15 amino acids, counting the end cysteine and phenylalanine. Only the CDR3 DNA stays, 45 bases, in frame from base 1. CDR1 and CDR2, looked up from the germline V gene, are LGHNT and FRNRAP. Sample: PBMCs. This clonotype was obtained from a woman between 45 and 65 years old in good health and CMV-seronegative. The sequence is built from TRBV12-5 and TRBJ1-1; the D gene is possibly TRBD1, with 6 bases matching. The DNA is TGTGCTAGTGGTGACCGGGACACTGGTCAGGGGGAAGCTTTCTTT. Translated, it gives CASGDRDTGQGEAFF.